The 30 T cell receptor beta chains in this list originate from one sample, sequenced in a study of lung T cells in sarcoidosis with Löfgren's syndrome. TCRdb used MiXCR to reprocess the reads, holding one entry per CDR3 protein. The table includes some 2,000 distinct CDR3 sequences, 28% detected once. Material: CD4+ T cells from bronchoalveolar lavage. These receptors were taken from a human donor with sarcoidosis (Löfgren's syndrome or another form), or a control subject (not recorded which).

Of note for this clonotype: A much bigger clone sits one base away, suggesting this may be a read error. The chain has TRBV7-3 and TRBJ2-5; D is unclear. Trimming took off 5 bases at V and 5 bases at J, with 15 bases between the two ends. The CDR3 spans 14 residues. Germline lookup yields CDR1 SGHTA and CDR2 FQGTGA. This chain's CDR3 is CASSPTGLKETQYF. The CDR3 DNA reads as TGTGCCAGCAGCCCAACCGGGCTAAAGGAGACCCAGTACTTC.

This chain uses TRBV6-1 with TRBJ2-1, with D possibly TRBD2 on 6 matching bases. The CDR3 runs to 16 residues. The V and J ends lost 6 bases and 9 bases respectively, with 24 bases between them. The germline gives CDR1 MNHNS, CDR2 SASEGT. This CDR3 is CASSEMAGSKICEQFF. CDR3 DNA sequence: TGTGCCAGCAGCGAAATGGCGGGATCGAAGATCTGTGAGCAGTTCTTC.

About this clonotype: A much larger clone differs from this one at a single base, so this may be a read error. The rearrangement links TRBV5-4 to TRBJ1-6; D is uncertain. Germline CDR1 is SGHNT and CDR2 is YYREEE (reference sequence). CDR3 length equals 15 residues. CDR3 amino acids: CASSLDRTVGSPPHF. The DNA of the CDR3 is TGTGCCAGCAGCTTGGATCGGACCGTGGGGTCACCCCCCCACTTT. The full variable domain, in which reference TRBV5-4 and TRBJ1-6 provide the parts outside the CDR3, is ETGVTQSPTHLIKTRGQQVTLRCSSQSGHNTVSWYQQALGQGPQFIFQYYREEENGRGNFPPRFSGLQFPNYSSELNVNALELDDSALYLCASSLDRTVGSPPHFGNGTRLTVT.

This clonotype is judged medium-sized (0.01 to 0.1%). This sequence joins TRBV3-1 and TRBJ2-1; D not resolved. The V gene's germline CDR1 is LGHDT and CDR2 YNNKEL (reference sequence). V was pared by 1 base and J by 1 base, with 11 bases between. There are 16 residues in the CDR3. The CDR3 nucleotides are TGTGCCAGCAGCCAAGGAGCTACCCAGTCCTACAATGAGCAGTTCTTC. The encoded protein is CASSQGATQSYNEQFF.

By sample fraction, this clonotype is medium-sized. The chain uses TRBV7-9 and TRBJ2-5, with D possibly TRBD1 on 5 matching bases. The CDR3 runs 14 residues. V was cut by 1 base and J by 5 bases, with 11 bases left in between. Per the germline V gene, CDR1 is SEHNR and CDR2 is FQNEAQ (reference sequence). The CDR3 sequence: CASSLEAGQETQYF. The CDR3 bases are TGTGCCAGCAGCTTAGAGGCAGGGCAGGAGACCCAGTACTTC.

Sample share makes this clonotype medium-sized. The rearrangement joins TRBV5-1 to TRBJ2-2; D may be TRBD1 (6 bases). Germline V gene sequence: CDR1 SGHRS, CDR2 YFSETQ. V shed 4 bases and J shed 0 bases, with 13 bases lying between them. CDR3 size: 16 residues. The CDR3 DNA is TGCGCCAGCAGCAAAGGACAGAACTCGAACACCGGGGAGCTGTTTTTT. The encoded protein is CASSKGQNSNTGELFF.

As concerns this clonotype: This may be a read error, as it is one base from a much larger clone. The chain joins TRBV10-3 to TRBJ1-2, with 8 bases lining up with TRBD1. The V gene's germline CDR1 is ENHRY and CDR2 SYGVKD. This CDR3 contains 14 residues. CDR3 coding DNA: TGTGACATCAACCCCGCTCAGGGGGCTAGTGGCTACACCTTC. As protein: CDINPAQGASGYTF.

Within the sample, this clonotype is medium-sized (0.01 to 0.1%). The rearrangement joins TRBV4-1 to TRBJ2-1; D gene unclear. V shed 1 base and J shed 9 bases, with 13 bases lying between them. The V gene's germline CDR1 is MGHRA and CDR2 YSYEKL. The CDR3 totals 14 residues. CDR3 amino acids: CASSQALFPGEQFF. The CDR3 DNA reads TGCGCCAGCAGCCAAGCCCTCTTTCCGGGTGAGCAGTTCTTC.

This clonotype was seen more than once but under ten times. The V gene is TRBV5-1, the J gene TRBJ2-5, with D possibly being TRBD1 (6 bases). Germline CDR1 is SGHRS and CDR2 is YFSETQ. Trimming left V 2 bases short and J 5 bases short, with 16 bases between. This CDR3 has 15 residues. CDR3 amino acids: CASSLGGVSAETQYF. CDR3 DNA sequence: TGCGCCAGCAGCTTAGGGGGAGTATCGGCGGAGACCCAGTACTTC.

This clonotype is large by share. The V gene is TRBV20-1, the J gene TRBJ1-1; 8 bases fit TRBD1. Germline CDR1 is DFQATT and CDR2 is SNEGSKA (reference sequence). The CDR3 has 15 amino acids. Germline trimming cut 5 bases from V and 1 base from J; bases unmatched to any gene: 9. CDR3 sequence (DNA): TGCAGTGCTCGCACAGGGGGACGAGGGAACACTGAAGCTTTCTTT. This sequence encodes CSARTGGRGNTEAFF.

This clonotype was observed a single time. A much larger clone lies one base from this, so it may be a read error. V usage is TRBV11-2 and J usage is TRBJ1-1; 10 nucleotides agree with TRBD1. The CDR3 contains 13 residues. The V gene's germline CDR1 is SGHAT and CDR2 FQNNGV. CDR3 coding DNA: TGTGCCAGCAGTTCGGACAGGGGGACTGGAGCTTTCTTT. It encodes CASSSDRGTGAFF.

This clonotype counts as medium-sized (0.01 to 0.1%). The chain couples TRBV7-2 to TRBJ1-2; no clear D. Germline V gene data show CDR1 as SGHTA and CDR2 as FQGNSA. Between the trimmed V and J ends, which lost 7 bases and 5 bases, there was a span of 14 bases. The CDR3 runs 13 residues. For the CDR3, the DNA is TGTGCCAGCACCATAGAACGTTCGTATGGCTACACCTTC. Protein sequence: CASTIERSYGYTF.

This clonotype is labeled as large (0.1 to 1%). The rearrangement links TRBV7-9 to TRBJ1-6; the D gene is possibly TRBD1 (6 bases). The CDR3 runs 14 residues. Germline-derived CDR1 and CDR2 are SEHNR and FQNEAQ (reference sequence). The germline V and J ends were trimmed by 5 bases and 7 bases, with 12 bases remaining between them. The CDR3 DNA reads TGTGCCAGCAGCGGAAGAGGGGGGAATTCACCCCTCCACTTT. Translating it yields CASSGRGGNSPLHF.

A note on this clonotype: This sequence may be a read error, since a much larger clone differs from it by one base. No conserved phenylalanine or tryptophan ends this CDR3, so it is likely a read error. CDR3 residues: CASSLAQGGDTQYL. In DNA, the CDR3 is TGTGCCAGCAGCTTAGCGCAGGGGGGAGATACGCAGTATCTT. The V call is TRBV7-9, the J call TRBJ2-3; D might be TRBD1 (7 bases). Germline V CDR1 and CDR2: SEHNR, FQNEAQ (reference sequence). This CDR3 is built from 14 residues. Deletions cut 0 bases from V and 5 bases from J, with 9 bases between.

Turning to this clonotype: It may be a read error: a sequence one base away is much more abundant. This rearrangement joins TRBV14 to TRBJ1-1; D is undetermined. V was shortened by 4 bases and J by 0 bases, with 21 bases between the two germline ends. Germline V CDR1 and CDR2: SGHDN, FVKESK. This CDR3 is 18 amino acids long. The CDR3 DNA reads TGTGCCAGCAGCCTGATTTACCCCTGGCCTGACATGAACACTGAAGCTTTCTTT. Its translation: CASSLIYPWPDMNTEAFF. Full variable domain (remainder filled in from reference TRBV14 and TRBJ1-1): EAGVTQFPSHSVIEKGQTVTLRCDPISGHDNLYWYRRVMGKEIKFLLHFVKESKQDESGMPNNRFLAERTGGTYSTLKVQPAELEDSGVYFCASSLIYPWPDMNTEAFFGQGTRLTVV.

Sample share makes this clonotype medium-sized. The rearrangement links TRBV3-1 to TRBJ2-7, with TRBD2 matching over 9 bases. This CDR3 has 12 residues. Trimming took 6 bases from V and 5 from J; bases not matched to a gene: 2. Germline loops: CDR1 LGHDT, CDR2 YNNKEL (reference sequence). The CDR3 is CASRREGNEQYF. The CDR3 DNA follows: TGTGCCAGCAGGCGGGAGGGGAACGAGCAGTACTTC.

This clonotype was detected only a few times. A clone one base away is much larger, so this may be a read error. The chain links TRBV18 to TRBJ2-7; possible D gene TRBD2, 7 bases. V was clipped by 3 bases and J by 2 bases, with 17 bases between them. The CDR3 spans 16 residues. Per germline, CDR1 KGHSH and CDR2 LQKENI. As DNA, the CDR3 is TGTGCCAGCTCACCCGGGGGGCTAAGCGTAACCTACGAGCAGTACTTC. The encoded protein is CASSPGGLSVTYEQYF.

CDR3 protein: CAWSVPPGVREQYF. The CDR3 bases are TGTGCCTGGAGTGTACCTCCAGGGGTAAGGGAGCAGTACTTC. This chain joins TRBV30 and TRBJ2-7; tentative D call: TRBD1 (6 bases). The V gene lost 0 bases and the J gene lost 7 bases, with 16 bases spanning the gap. Germline V gene sequence: CDR1 GTSNPN, CDR2 SVGIG (reference sequence). The CDR3 consists of 14 residues.

By frequency in the sample, this clonotype is medium-sized (0.01 to 0.1%). The CDR3 region is CASRSVGNEQFF. The CDR3 nucleotides are TGTGCCAGCCGGTCAGTCGGGAATGAGCAGTTCTTC. The chain joins TRBV2 to TRBJ2-1, with no clear D. This CDR3 comprises 12 residues. Looked up from germline, CDR1 is SNHLY and CDR2 is FYNNEI. V lost 8 bases and J lost 7, with 12 bases in between.

By proportion, this clonotype is medium-sized. The chain uses TRBV4-3 and TRBJ2-6; D unresolved. The length of the CDR3 is 14 residues. Germline V CDR1 and CDR2: LGHNA, YSLEER. Trimming took 2 bases from V and 4 from J, leaving 6 bases between them. Written as DNA, the CDR3 is TGCGCCAGCAGCCAACTTCTAGGGGCCAACGTCCTGACTTTC. The encoded protein is CASSQLLGANVLTF.

This clonotype rates as medium-sized (0.01 to 0.1%). This chain links TRBV2 with TRBJ2-3; TRBD1 matches 7 bases. V was pared by 4 bases and J by 8 bases, with 9 bases of the junction left unmatched. The CDR3 length is 14 residues. Germline-derived CDR1 and CDR2 are SNHLY and FYNNEI. The CDR3 region is CASSGTGGRATQYF. The CDR3 DNA follows: TGTGCCAGCAGTGGGACAGGTGGACGAGCTACGCAGTATTTT.

By its share, this clonotype is medium-sized. The chain recombines TRBV5-4 with TRBJ2-5, with D unclear. Germline lookup yields CDR1 SGHNT and CDR2 YYREEE (reference sequence). This CDR3 comprises 13 residues. V was trimmed by 5 bases and J by 5 bases, leaving 13 bases between them. The DNA for the CDR3 is TGTGCCAGCAGTGGGTGGGAAGGGGAGACCCAGTACTTC. This codes for CASSGWEGETQYF.

This clonotype is large (0.1 to 1%) in the sample. This chain joins TRBV6-1 and TRBJ1-5, with TRBD1 as a possible D gene (5 bases). The CDR3 has 15 amino acids. From germline, CDR1 is MNHNS and CDR2 SASEGT. The V gene lost 3 bases and the J gene lost 0 bases, with 9 bases spanning the gap. The CDR3 reads CASSETVNSNQPQHF. Here the CDR3 DNA reads TGTGCCAGCAGTGAGACAGTTAATAGCAATCAGCCCCAGCATTTT.

This clonotype is categorized as large. The chain couples TRBV20-1 to TRBJ2-3, with TRBD1 matching over 8 bases. From germline, CDR1 is DFQATT and CDR2 SNEGSKA (reference sequence). The ends lost 3 bases at V and 3 bases at J; junction bases unmatched: 5. This CDR3 has 14 amino acids. The DNA of the CDR3 is TGCAGTGCTAGGGACAGGGTTTTGACAGATACGCAGTATTTT. It specifies CSARDRVLTDTQYF.

This clonotype is medium-sized within its sample. V gene TRBV7-9 combines with J gene TRBJ2-3, with a tentative D call TRBD1 (7 bases). This CDR3 spans 14 amino acids. The V end lost 0 bases, the J end lost 5 bases, and 9 bases lay between the germline ends. Germline V gives CDR1 SEHNR, CDR2 FQNEAQ (reference sequence). The CDR3 spells CASSLAQGGDTQYF. The CDR3 DNA follows: TGTGCCAGCAGCTTAGCGCAGGGGGGAGATACGCAGTATTTT.

By proportion, this clonotype is large (0.1 to 1%). The J gene is TRBJ2-2, the V gene TRBV27; a weak D match, TRBD1 (5 bases). Germline lookup yields CDR1 MNHEY and CDR2 SMNVEV (reference sequence). Trimming removed 2 bases at V and 7 bases at J, with 11 bases between. The CDR3 runs to 14 residues. CDR3: CASSLRGAGGELFF. CDR3 sequence (DNA): TGTGCCAGCAGTTTAAGGGGCGCAGGCGGGGAGCTGTTTTTT.

This clonotype is categorized as medium-sized. The chain is built from TRBV5-1 and TRBJ2-2; no reliable D call. The V gene lost 1 base and the J gene lost 0 bases, with 7 bases spanning the gap. In germline, CDR1 is SGHRS, CDR2 YFSETQ. The CDR3 contains 15 residues. The CDR3 region has the DNA TGCGCCAGCAGCTTGACAGACCCGAACACCGGGGAGCTGTTTTTT. This gives the protein CASSLTDPNTGELFF. The full variable domain, with the rest looked up from reference TRBV5-1 and TRBJ2-2, is KAGVTQTPRYLIKTRGQQVTLSCSPISGHRSVSWYQQTPGQGLQFLFEYFSETQRNKGNFPGRFSGRQFSNSRSEMNVSTLELGDSALYLCASSLTDPNTGELFFGEGSRLTVL.

As concerns this clonotype: One end of the junction is discordant with germline, which a read error may explain. The J gene is TRBJ2-7, the V gene TRBV5-4; 7 nucleotides line up with TRBD1. The CDR3 totals 14 residues. The germline gives CDR1 SGHNT, CDR2 YYREEE (reference sequence). CDR3 bases: TGTGCCGGCAGCCCCACAGGGGACCCCTACGAGCAGTACTTC. Residues: CAGSPTGDPYEQYF. Full variable domain (rest looked up from reference TRBV5-4 and TRBJ2-7): ETGVTQSPTHLIKTRGQQVTLRCSSQSGHNTVSWYQQALGQGPQFIFQYYREEENGRGNFPPRFSGLQFPNYSSELNVNALELDDSALYLCAGSPTGDPYEQYFGPGTRLTVT.

This clonotype is labeled as medium-sized. The CDR3 coding sequence is TGTGCCAGCAGTTTCGACAGGGGACAGACCCAGTACTTC. The encoded protein is CASSFDRGQTQYF. The chain employs TRBV12-3 or TRBV12-4 and TRBJ2-5, with 8 bases identical to TRBD1. The CDR3 is 13 residues long. The V segment lost 3 bases and the J segment 6 bases; nucleotides outside the gene matches: 3.

This clonotype has just one count. The junction and the germline gene differ at one end; a read error may be behind it. The chain's CDR3 is CTSSLEGQGGQYF. The DNA for the CDR3 is TGTACCAGCAGCTTAGAAGGACAGGGTGGCCAGTATTTT. The rearrangement links TRBV11-2 to TRBJ2-3; TRBD1 aligns across 8 bases. CDR1 SGHAT and CDR2 FQNNGV come from the germline V gene. The CDR3 runs to 13 residues.